This T cell receptor (beta chain) was sequenced during a study of shared clonotypes between healthy human individuals. Across the whole study: Three plates each covered CD4 naive and memory; CD8 naive two, CD8 memory one. Regarding the study as a whole: The expectation was that sequencing depth would affect clonotype sharing among donors.

Splitting of CD4+ cells produced CD45RA+ naive and CD45RA-negative memory subsets. This CDR3 comprises 14 residues. With 7 bases clipped from V and 5 bases from J, the junction kept 7 bases outside the gene matches. Germline V gene lookup returns CDR1 LNHDA and CDR2 SQIVND (reference sequence). About this clone itself: Its antigen is still unknown.

The authors ran the assay at deep level. Generated by immunoSEQ multiplex PCR, the TCRdb table keeps only in-frame clones and is missing some. The data contain roughly 1.5 million clones, 98% of them singletons. The source is a man aged 25-45 years in good health. The sample was naive CD4+ T cells sorted from blood. Subset: CD45RA+ positively selected. The V call is TRBV19, the J call TRBJ2-1, with 8 positions matching TRBD2. The CDR3 nucleotides are TGTGCCAGTATGGTTAGCGGGACTAACAATGAGCAGTTCTTC. Its translation is CASMVSGTNNEQFF.